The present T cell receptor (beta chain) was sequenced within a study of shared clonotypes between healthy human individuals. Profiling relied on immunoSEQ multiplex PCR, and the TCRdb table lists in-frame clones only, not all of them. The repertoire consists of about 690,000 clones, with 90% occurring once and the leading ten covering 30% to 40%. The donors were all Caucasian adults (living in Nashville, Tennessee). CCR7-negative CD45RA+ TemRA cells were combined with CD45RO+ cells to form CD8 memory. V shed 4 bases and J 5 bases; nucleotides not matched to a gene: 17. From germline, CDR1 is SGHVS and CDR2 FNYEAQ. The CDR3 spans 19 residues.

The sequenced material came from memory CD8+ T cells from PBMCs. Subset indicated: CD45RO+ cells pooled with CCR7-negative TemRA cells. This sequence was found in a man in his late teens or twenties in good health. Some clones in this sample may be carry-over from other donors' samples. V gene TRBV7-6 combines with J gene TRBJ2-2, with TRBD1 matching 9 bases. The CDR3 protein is CASSSRRDTGGGVTGELFF. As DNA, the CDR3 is TGTGCCAGCAGCTCCAGACGAGACACAGGGGGCGGAGTGACCGGGGAGCTGTTTTTT.